This is a list of T cell receptor beta chains from one sample in a study of blood T cell repertoires in COVID-19. Produced via immunoSEQ multiplex PCR; TCRdb's table is partial and in-frame only. The sample lists approximately 450,000 clones; approximately 90% were seen once. The material sequenced was peripheral blood. These receptors were obtained from a woman aged 25 to 39 with acute or convalescent COVID-19. Each CDR3 is given with its conserved first and last residue. The D gene is left open where the match is weak. Only part of the rows carry a size: once, few, many, or a class if the clone is expanded.

v_call: TRBV5-5; clone_size: -; d_call: -; j_call: TRBJ1-1; cdr3_aa: CASSFRTENTEAFF; cdr3_nt: TGTGCCAGCAGCTTTAGGACAGAAAACACTGAAGCTTTCTTT
v_call: TRBV19; clone_size: -; d_call: -; j_call: TRBJ1-4; cdr3_aa: CASSIGGELFF; cdr3_nt: TGTGCCAGTAGTATCGGCGGCGAACTGTTTTTT
v_call: TRBV7-8; clone_size: -; d_call: TRBD1; j_call: TRBJ1-2; cdr3_aa: CASSLVTGGSGYTF; cdr3_nt: TGTGCCAGCAGCTTAGTTACAGGGGGCTCTGGCTACACCTTC
v_call: TRBV11-3; clone_size: -; d_call: -; j_call: TRBJ2-5; cdr3_aa: CASSHPRGLGYF; cdr3_nt: TGTGCCAGCAGCCATCCGCGGGGACTGGGGTACTTC
v_call: TRBV19; clone_size: -; d_call: -; j_call: TRBJ2-3; cdr3_aa: CASSKDVAATDTQYF; cdr3_nt: TGTGCCAGTAGTAAGGATGTAGCGGCAACAGATACGCAGTATTTT
v_call: TRBV28; clone_size: once; d_call: TRBD1; j_call: TRBJ2-5; cdr3_aa: CASTLQGQMKTQYF; cdr3_nt: TGTGCCAGCACCTTACAGGGGCAGATGAAGACCCAGTACTTC
v_call: TRBV4-1; clone_size: -; d_call: -; j_call: TRBJ2-3; cdr3_aa: CASSRRLVSDTQYF; cdr3_nt: TGCGCCAGCAGCCGACGACTAGTATCAGATACGCAGTATTTT
v_call: TRBV30; clone_size: once; d_call: -; j_call: TRBJ2-1; cdr3_aa: CAWSLSFDEQFF; cdr3_nt: TGTGCCTGGAGTTTAAGCTTTGATGAGCAGTTCTTC
v_call: TRBV29-1; clone_size: -; d_call: -; j_call: TRBJ1-5; cdr3_aa: CSVSTNSNQPQHF; cdr3_nt: TGCAGCGTGTCCACAAATAGCAATCAGCCCCAGCATTTT
v_call: TRBV28; clone_size: -; d_call: -; j_call: TRBJ1-1; cdr3_aa: CASSLSPVQNTEAFF; cdr3_nt: TGTGCCAGCAGTTTATCGCCAGTACAAAACACTGAAGCTTTCTTT
v_call: TRBV5-6; clone_size: once; d_call: -; j_call: TRBJ2-3; cdr3_aa: CASSSAVGGLLDTQYF; cdr3_nt: TGTGCCAGCAGCTCGGCGGTGGGGGGGCTGTTGGATACGCAGTATTTT
v_call: TRBV21-1; clone_size: -; d_call: -; j_call: TRBJ1-1; cdr3_aa: CASSKENLMNTEAFF; cdr3_nt: TGTGCCAGCAGCAAAGAGAACCTAATGAACACTGAAGCTTTCTTT
v_call: TRBV4-1; clone_size: -; d_call: TRBD1; j_call: TRBJ1-2; cdr3_aa: CASSQGGQSYYGYTF; cdr3_nt: TGCGCCAGCAGCCAGGGGGGACAGAGTTATTATGGCTACACCTTC
v_call: TRBV21-1; clone_size: once; d_call: -; j_call: TRBJ1-1; cdr3_aa: CARNGGLNTEAFF; cdr3_nt: TGTGCCAGAAATGGGGGGTTGAACACTGAAGCTTTCTTT
v_call: TRBV2; clone_size: -; d_call: -; j_call: TRBJ2-3; cdr3_aa: CASALATGGTDTQYF; cdr3_nt: TGTGCCAGCGCCCTAGCGACCGGAGGGACAGATACGCAGTATTTT
v_call: TRBV12-5; clone_size: -; d_call: TRBD2; j_call: TRBJ2-3; cdr3_aa: CASGPTSSRGGLDTQYF; cdr3_nt: TGTGCTAGTGGTCCTACCTCTTCGCGGGGGGGGTTGGATACGCAGTATTTT
v_call: TRBV5-1; clone_size: -; d_call: TRBD1; j_call: TRBJ1-2; cdr3_aa: CASSLDRGTSYGYTF; cdr3_nt: TGCGCCAGCAGCTTGGACAGGGGGACATCCTATGGCTACACCTTC
v_call: TRBV5-4; clone_size: few; d_call: -; j_call: TRBJ1-4; cdr3_aa: CASSFGGTTNEKLFF; cdr3_nt: TGTGCCAGCAGCTTCGGGGGGACAACTAATGAAAAACTGTTTTTT
v_call: TRBV5-1; clone_size: -; d_call: -; j_call: TRBJ1-1; cdr3_aa: CASSPGEGEAFF; cdr3_nt: TGCGCCAGCAGCCCGGGGGAGGGGGAAGCTTTCTTT
v_call: TRBV29-1; clone_size: -; d_call: -; j_call: TRBJ1-2; cdr3_aa: CSVESGGRGYTF; cdr3_nt: TGCAGCGTTGAATCGGGAGGACGGGGCTACACCTTC
v_call: TRBV3-1/TRBV3-2; clone_size: few; d_call: TRBD2; j_call: TRBJ2-1; cdr3_aa: CASSARGATSGGYNEQFF; cdr3_nt: TGTGCCAGCAGCGCCCGGGGCGCTACTAGCGGGGGCTACAATGAGCAGTTCTTC
v_call: TRBV28; clone_size: once; d_call: -; j_call: TRBJ2-7; cdr3_aa: CASSPDPRDEQYF; cdr3_nt: TGTGCCAGCAGTCCCGATCCTAGAGACGAGCAGTACTTC
v_call: TRBV7-9; clone_size: -; d_call: -; j_call: TRBJ2-5; cdr3_aa: CASSLVSRGETQYF; cdr3_nt: TGTGCCAGCAGCTTAGTTAGTAGGGGAGAGACCCAGTACTTC
v_call: TRBV28; clone_size: -; d_call: TRBD1; j_call: TRBJ1-2; cdr3_aa: CASSSHRGRSHYGYTF; cdr3_nt: TGTGCCAGCAGCTCCCACAGGGGACGAAGCCACTATGGCTACACCTTC
v_call: TRBV9; clone_size: -; d_call: -; j_call: TRBJ2-7; cdr3_aa: CASSRTGSGEQYF; cdr3_nt: TGTGCCAGCAGTCGTACAGGGTCGGGAGAGCAGTACTTC
v_call: TRBV10-1; clone_size: -; d_call: -; j_call: TRBJ2-1; cdr3_aa: CASSEGRNSYNEQFF; cdr3_nt: TGCGCCAGCAGTGAGGGCAGAAATTCCTACAATGAGCAGTTCTTC
v_call: TRBV6-5; clone_size: -; d_call: -; j_call: TRBJ1-2; cdr3_aa: CASRRDGYYGYTF; cdr3_nt: TGTGCCAGCAGGCGGGACGGCTACTATGGCTACACCTTC
v_call: TRBV9; clone_size: -; d_call: -; j_call: TRBJ2-5; cdr3_aa: CASSARVDQETQYF; cdr3_nt: TGTGCCAGCAGCGCGAGGGTTGACCAAGAGACCCAGTACTTC
v_call: TRBV24-1; clone_size: -; d_call: TRBD1; j_call: TRBJ2-7; cdr3_aa: CATSDSRDRVYEQYF; cdr3_nt: TGTGCCACCAGTGATTCGAGGGACAGGGTCTACGAGCAGTACTTC
v_call: TRBV28; clone_size: -; d_call: TRBD2; j_call: TRBJ2-1; cdr3_aa: CATAASGDYNEQFF; cdr3_nt: TGTGCCACCGCCGCTAGCGGGGATTACAATGAGCAGTTCTTC
v_call: TRBV5-1; clone_size: once; d_call: -; j_call: TRBJ2-7; cdr3_aa: CASSPISPVYEQYF; cdr3_nt: TGCGCCAGCAGCCCAATCTCCCCGGTCTACGAGCAGTACTTC
v_call: TRBV4-1; clone_size: -; d_call: -; j_call: TRBJ2-1; cdr3_aa: CASSQEHRVGDEQFF; cdr3_nt: TGCGCCAGCAGCCAAGAGCACAGGGTAGGCGATGAGCAGTTCTTC
v_call: TRBV4-1; clone_size: -; d_call: -; j_call: TRBJ2-1; cdr3_aa: CASSQEGSSYNEQFF; cdr3_nt: TGCGCCAGCAGCCAAGAAGGGAGCTCCTACAATGAGCAGTTCTTC
v_call: TRBV19; clone_size: -; d_call: -; j_call: TRBJ1-1; cdr3_aa: CASLSWSTEAFF; cdr3_nt: TGTGCCAGCCTCAGTTGGAGCACTGAAGCTTTCTTT
v_call: TRBV6-4; clone_size: -; d_call: -; j_call: TRBJ1-2; cdr3_aa: CASSGWQSLYGYTF; cdr3_nt: TGTGCCAGCAGTGGGTGGCAGTCCCTCTATGGCTACACCTTC
v_call: TRBV28; clone_size: -; d_call: -; j_call: TRBJ2-5; cdr3_aa: CASSTPGATETQYF; cdr3_nt: TGTGCCAGCAGCACCCCGGGAGCGACGGAGACCCAGTACTTC
v_call: TRBV27; clone_size: -; d_call: -; j_call: TRBJ2-7; cdr3_aa: CASSYATNYEQYF; cdr3_nt: TGTGCCAGCAGTTACGCGACAAATTACGAGCAGTACTTC
v_call: TRBV18; clone_size: -; d_call: TRBD1; j_call: TRBJ1-1; cdr3_aa: CASSPSSRGTEAFF; cdr3_nt: TGTGCCAGCTCACCAAGTTCCAGGGGGACTGAAGCTTTCTTT
v_call: TRBV6-1; clone_size: -; d_call: TRBD2; j_call: TRBJ2-5; cdr3_aa: CASSALRGDRQETQYF; cdr3_nt: TGTGCCAGCAGTGCTTTGCGGGGGGACCGTCAAGAGACCCAGTACTTC
v_call: TRBV7-3; clone_size: once; d_call: TRBD2; j_call: TRBJ2-3; cdr3_aa: CASSLKPGLAGGYTDTQYF; cdr3_nt: TGTGCCAGCAGCTTAAAACCCGGACTAGCGGGGGGGTACACAGATACGCAGTATTTT
v_call: TRBV10-3; clone_size: once; d_call: TRBD2; j_call: TRBJ2-5; cdr3_aa: CAISVGTSVGTQYF; cdr3_nt: TGTGCCATCAGTGTCGGGACTAGCGTTGGGACCCAGTACTTC
v_call: TRBV4-1; clone_size: -; d_call: -; j_call: TRBJ2-1; cdr3_aa: CASSQRENNEQFF; cdr3_nt: TGCGCCAGCAGCCAAAGGGAGAACAATGAGCAGTTCTTC
v_call: TRBV3-1/TRBV3-2; clone_size: -; d_call: TRBD2; j_call: TRBJ2-1; cdr3_aa: CASSRTSGGNNEQFF; cdr3_nt: TGTGCCAGCAGCCGTACTAGCGGGGGAAACAATGAGCAGTTCTTC
v_call: TRBV28; clone_size: -; d_call: -; j_call: TRBJ2-5; cdr3_aa: CASRVTAETQYF; cdr3_nt: TGTGCCAGCAGAGTTACAGCAGAGACCCAGTACTTC
v_call: TRBV23-1; clone_size: -; d_call: TRBD1; j_call: TRBJ1-2; cdr3_aa: CASRPDRAYGYTF; cdr3_nt: TGCGCCAGCAGACCGGACAGGGCTTATGGCTACACCTTC